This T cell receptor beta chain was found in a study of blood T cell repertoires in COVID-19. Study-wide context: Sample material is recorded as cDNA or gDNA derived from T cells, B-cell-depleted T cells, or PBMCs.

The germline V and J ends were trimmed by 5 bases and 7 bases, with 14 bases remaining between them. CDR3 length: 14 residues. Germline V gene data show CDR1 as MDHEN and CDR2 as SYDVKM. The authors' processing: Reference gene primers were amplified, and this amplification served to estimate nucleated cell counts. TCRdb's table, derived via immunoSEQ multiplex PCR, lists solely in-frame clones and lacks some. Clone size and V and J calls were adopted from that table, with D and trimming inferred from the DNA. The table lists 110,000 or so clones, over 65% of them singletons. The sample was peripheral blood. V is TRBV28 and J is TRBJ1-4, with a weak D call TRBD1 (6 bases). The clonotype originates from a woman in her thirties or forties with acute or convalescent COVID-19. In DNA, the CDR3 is TGTGCCAGCAGTCAAACAGGGTTGCGTGAAAAACTGTTTTTT. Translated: CASSQTGLREKLFF.